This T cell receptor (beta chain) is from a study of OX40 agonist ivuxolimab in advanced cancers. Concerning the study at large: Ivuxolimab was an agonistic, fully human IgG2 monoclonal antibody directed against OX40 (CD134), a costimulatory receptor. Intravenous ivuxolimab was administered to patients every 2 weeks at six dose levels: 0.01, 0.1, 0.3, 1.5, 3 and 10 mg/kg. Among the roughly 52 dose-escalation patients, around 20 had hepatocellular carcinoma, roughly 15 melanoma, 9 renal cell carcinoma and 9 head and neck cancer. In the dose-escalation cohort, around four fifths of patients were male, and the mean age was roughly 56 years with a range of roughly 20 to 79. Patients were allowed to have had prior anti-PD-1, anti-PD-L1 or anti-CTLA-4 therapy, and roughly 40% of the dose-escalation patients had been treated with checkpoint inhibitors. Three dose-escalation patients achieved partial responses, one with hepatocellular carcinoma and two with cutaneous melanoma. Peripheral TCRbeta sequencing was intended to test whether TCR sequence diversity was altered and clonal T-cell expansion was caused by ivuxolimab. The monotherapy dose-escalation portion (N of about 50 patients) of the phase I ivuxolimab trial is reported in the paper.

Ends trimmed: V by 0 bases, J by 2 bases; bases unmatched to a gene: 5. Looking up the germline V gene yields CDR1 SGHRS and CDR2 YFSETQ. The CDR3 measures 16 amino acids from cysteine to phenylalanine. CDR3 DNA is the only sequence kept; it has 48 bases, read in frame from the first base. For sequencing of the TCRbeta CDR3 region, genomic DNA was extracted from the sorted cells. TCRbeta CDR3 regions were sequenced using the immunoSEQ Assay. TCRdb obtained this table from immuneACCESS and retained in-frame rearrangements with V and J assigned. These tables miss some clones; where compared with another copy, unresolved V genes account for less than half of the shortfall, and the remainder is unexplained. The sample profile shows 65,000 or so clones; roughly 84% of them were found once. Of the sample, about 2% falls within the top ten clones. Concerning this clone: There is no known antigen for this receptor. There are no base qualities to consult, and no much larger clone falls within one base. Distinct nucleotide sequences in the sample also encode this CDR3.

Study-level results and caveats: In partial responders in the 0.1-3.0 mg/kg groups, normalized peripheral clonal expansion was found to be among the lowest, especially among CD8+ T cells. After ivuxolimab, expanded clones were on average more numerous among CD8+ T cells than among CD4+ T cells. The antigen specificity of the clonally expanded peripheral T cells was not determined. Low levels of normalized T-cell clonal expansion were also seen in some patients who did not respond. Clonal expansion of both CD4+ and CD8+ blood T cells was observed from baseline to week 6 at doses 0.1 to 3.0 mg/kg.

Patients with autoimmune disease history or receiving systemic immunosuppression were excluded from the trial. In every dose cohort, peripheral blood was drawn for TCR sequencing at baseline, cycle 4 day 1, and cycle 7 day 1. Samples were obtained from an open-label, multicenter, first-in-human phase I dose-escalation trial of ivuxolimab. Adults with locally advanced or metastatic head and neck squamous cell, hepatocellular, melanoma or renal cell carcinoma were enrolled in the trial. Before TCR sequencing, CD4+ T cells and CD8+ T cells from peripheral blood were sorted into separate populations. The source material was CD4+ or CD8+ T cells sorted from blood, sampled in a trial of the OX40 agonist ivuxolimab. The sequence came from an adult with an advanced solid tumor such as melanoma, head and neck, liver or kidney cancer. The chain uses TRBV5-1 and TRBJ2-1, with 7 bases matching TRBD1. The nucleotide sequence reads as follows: TGCGCCAGCAGCTTGGCCGGGCAGGGGGCCTACAATGAGCAGTTCTTC. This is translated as CASSLAGQGAYNEQFF.